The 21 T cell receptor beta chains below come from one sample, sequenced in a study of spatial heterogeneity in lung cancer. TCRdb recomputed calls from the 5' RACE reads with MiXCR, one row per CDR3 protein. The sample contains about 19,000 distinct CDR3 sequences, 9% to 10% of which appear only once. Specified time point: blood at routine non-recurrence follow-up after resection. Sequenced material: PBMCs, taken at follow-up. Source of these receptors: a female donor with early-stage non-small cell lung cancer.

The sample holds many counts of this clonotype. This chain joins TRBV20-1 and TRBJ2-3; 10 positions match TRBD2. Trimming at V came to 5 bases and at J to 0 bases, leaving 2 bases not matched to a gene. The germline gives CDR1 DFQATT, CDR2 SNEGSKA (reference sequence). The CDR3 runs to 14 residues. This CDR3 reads CSALAGGSTDTQYF. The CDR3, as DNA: TGCAGTGCTTTAGCGGGGGGTAGCACAGATACGCAGTATTTT.

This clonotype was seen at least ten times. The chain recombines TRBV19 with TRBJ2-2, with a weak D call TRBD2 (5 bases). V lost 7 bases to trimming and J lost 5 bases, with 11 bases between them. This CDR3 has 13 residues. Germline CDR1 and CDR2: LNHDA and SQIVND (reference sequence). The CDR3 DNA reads TGTGCCAGTACCCCTCCGGGGACCGGGGAGCTGTTTTTT. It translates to CASTPPGTGELFF.

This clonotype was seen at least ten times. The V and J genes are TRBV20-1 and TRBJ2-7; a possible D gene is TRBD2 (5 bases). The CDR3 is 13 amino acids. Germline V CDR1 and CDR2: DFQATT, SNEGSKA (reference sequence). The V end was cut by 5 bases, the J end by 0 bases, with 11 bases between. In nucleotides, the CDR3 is TGCAGTGCTCCTAGCCGGAGCTCCTACGAGCAGTACTTC. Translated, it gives CSAPSRSSYEQYF.

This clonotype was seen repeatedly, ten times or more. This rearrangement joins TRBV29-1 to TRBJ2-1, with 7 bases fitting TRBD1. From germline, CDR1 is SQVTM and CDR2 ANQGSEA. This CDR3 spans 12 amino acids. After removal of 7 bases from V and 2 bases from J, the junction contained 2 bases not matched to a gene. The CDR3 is CSGQGTYNEQFF. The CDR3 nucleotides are TGCAGCGGACAGGGTACCTACAATGAGCAGTTCTTC.

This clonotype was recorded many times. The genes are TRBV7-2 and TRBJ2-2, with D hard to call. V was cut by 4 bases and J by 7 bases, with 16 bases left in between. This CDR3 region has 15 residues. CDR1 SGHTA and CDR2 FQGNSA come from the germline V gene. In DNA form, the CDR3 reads TGTGCCAGCAGCTCCCCTCCGACTCAATACGGGGAGCTGTTTTTT. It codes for CASSSPPTQYGELFF.

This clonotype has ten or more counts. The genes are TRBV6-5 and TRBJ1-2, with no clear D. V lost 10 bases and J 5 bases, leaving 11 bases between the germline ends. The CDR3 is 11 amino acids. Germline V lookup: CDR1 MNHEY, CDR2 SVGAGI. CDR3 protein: CATSNRYGYTF. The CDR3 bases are TGTGCCACCTCAAACCGATATGGCTACACCTTC.

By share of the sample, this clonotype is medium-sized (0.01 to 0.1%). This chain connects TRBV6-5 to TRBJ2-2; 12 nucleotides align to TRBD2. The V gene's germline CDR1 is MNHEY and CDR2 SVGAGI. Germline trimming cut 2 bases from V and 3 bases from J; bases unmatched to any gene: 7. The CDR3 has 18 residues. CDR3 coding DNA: TGTGCCAGCAGTTACGTACTAGCGGGGGGCAGATACACCGGGGAGCTGTTTTTT. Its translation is CASSYVLAGGRYTGELFF.

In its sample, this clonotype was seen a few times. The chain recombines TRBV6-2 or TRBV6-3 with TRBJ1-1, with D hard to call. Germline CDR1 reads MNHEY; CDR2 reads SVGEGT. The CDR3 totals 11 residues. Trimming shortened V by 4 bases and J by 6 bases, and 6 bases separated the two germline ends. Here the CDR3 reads CASSSGAEAFF. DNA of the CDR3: TGTGCCAGCAGTTCAGGTGCTGAAGCTTTCTTT.

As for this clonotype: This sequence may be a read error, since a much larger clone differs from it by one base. The CDR3, as DNA: TGTGCCAGCAGTTCCCAATCCGGGACTGGGGACGAGCAGTACTTC. Translated, it gives CASSSQSGTGDEQYF. The V call is TRBV6-2 or TRBV6-3, the J call TRBJ2-7, with D perhaps TRBD2 (6 bases). In germline, CDR1 is MNHEY, CDR2 SVGEGT. V was cut by 4 bases and J by 5 bases, with 18 bases left in between. The CDR3 extends over 15 amino acids.

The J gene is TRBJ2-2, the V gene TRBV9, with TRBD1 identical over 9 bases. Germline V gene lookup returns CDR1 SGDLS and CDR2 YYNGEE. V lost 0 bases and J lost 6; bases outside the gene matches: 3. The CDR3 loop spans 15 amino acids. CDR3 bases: TGTGCCAGCAGCGTAGACAGGGGGCTGGCCGGGGAGCTGTTTTTT. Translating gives CASSVDRGLAGELFF.

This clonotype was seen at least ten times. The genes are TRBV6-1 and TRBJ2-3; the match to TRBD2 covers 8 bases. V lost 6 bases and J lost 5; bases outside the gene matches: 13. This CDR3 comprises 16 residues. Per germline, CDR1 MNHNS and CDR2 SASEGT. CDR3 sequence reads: CASRKASAGVGDTQYF. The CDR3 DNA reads TGTGCCAGCAGGAAGGCATCAGCGGGAGTTGGAGATACGCAGTATTTT.

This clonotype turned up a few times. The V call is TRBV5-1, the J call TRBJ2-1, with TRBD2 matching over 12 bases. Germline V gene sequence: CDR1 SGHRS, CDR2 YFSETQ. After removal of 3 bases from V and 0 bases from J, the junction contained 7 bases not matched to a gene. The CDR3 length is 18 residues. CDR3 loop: CASSSIPSGRGSYNEQFF. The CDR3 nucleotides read TGCGCCAGCAGCTCGATTCCTAGCGGGAGGGGCTCCTACAATGAGCAGTTCTTC.

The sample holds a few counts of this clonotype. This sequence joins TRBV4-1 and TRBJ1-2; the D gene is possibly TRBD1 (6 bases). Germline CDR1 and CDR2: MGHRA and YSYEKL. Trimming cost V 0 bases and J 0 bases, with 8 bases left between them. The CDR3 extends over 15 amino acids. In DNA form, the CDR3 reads TGCGCCAGCAGCCAAGAACGGGACACTAACTATGGCTACACCTTC. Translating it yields CASSQERDTNYGYTF.

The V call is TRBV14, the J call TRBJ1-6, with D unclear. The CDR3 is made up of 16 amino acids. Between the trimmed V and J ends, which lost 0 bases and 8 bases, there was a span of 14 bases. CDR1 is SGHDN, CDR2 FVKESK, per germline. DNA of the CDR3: TGTGCCAGCAGCCAAGATAGCCTCGCCGGGGATTCACCCCTCCACTTT. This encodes CASSQDSLAGDSPLHF.

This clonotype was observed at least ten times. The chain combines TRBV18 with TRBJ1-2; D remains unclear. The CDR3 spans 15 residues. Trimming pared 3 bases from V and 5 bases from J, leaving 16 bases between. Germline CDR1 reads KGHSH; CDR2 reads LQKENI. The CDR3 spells CASSPENGNPYGYTF. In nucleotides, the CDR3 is TGTGCCAGCTCACCTGAAAACGGGAACCCTTATGGCTACACCTTC.

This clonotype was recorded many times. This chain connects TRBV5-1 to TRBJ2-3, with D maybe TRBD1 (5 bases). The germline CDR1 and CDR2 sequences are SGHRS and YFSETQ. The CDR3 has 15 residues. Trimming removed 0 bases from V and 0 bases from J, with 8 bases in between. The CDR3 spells CASSLVQGSTDTQYF. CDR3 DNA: TGCGCCAGCAGCTTGGTTCAGGGAAGCACAGATACGCAGTATTTT.

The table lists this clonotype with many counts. CDR3 sequence (DNA): TGTGCCAGCAGTGTCACAGGCTACTCACCCCTCCACTTT. This codes for CASSVTGYSPLHF. This chain uses TRBV6-4 with TRBJ1-6; weak D call: TRBD1 (5 bases). The CDR3 is 13 amino acids. V was clipped by 4 bases and J by 10 bases, with 11 bases between them. CDR1 and CDR2 (germline): MRHNA, SNTAGT.

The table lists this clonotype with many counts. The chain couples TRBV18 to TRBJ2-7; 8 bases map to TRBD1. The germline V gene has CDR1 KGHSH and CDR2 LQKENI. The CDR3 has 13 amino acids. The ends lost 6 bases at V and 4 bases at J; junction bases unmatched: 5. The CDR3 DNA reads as TGTGCCAGCTCGCTGGACAGGGCTTACGAGCAGTACTTC. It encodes CASSLDRAYEQYF.

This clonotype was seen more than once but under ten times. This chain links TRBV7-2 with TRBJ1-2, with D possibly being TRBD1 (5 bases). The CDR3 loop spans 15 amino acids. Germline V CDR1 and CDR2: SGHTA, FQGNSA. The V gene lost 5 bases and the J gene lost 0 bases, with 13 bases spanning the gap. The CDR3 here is CASSPKTVTNYGYTF. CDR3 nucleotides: TGTGCCAGCAGCCCCAAGACAGTTACTAACTATGGCTACACCTTC.

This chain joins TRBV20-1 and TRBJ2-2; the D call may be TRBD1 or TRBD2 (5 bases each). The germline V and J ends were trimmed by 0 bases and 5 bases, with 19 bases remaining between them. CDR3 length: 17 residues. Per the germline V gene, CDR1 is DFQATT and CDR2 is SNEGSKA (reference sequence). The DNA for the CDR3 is TGCAGTGCTAGAGATATTCAGAGGGGACCGGAGACCGGGGAGCTGTTTTTT. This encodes CSARDIQRGPETGELFF.

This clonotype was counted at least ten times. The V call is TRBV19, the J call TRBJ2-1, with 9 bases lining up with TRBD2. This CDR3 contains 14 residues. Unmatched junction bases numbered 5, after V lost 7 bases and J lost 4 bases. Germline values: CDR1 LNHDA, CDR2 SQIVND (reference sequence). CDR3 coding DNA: TGTGCCAGTACTACGACTAGCGGATACAATGAGCAGTTCTTC. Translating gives CASTTTSGYNEQFF.